Listed below are T cell receptor beta chains from one sample, sequenced in a study of T cell clonotyping in hematopoietic cell transplantation. The table came from immunoSEQ multiplex PCR; TCRdb's copy has only in-frame clones and leaves some out. This sample has roughly 4,500 clones; approximately 94% occur once, and the top ten carry about 5.7%. The sample here was peripheral blood mononuclear cells, taken 30 days after allogeneic stem cell transplant. The source of these receptors is a male patient aged 70 to 80 who had an allogeneic stem cell transplant from an unrelated donor, so T cells may come from the graft donor. Some clones in this sample may be carry-over from other donors' samples. CDR3s include the opening cysteine and the closing phenylalanine or tryptophan. A D gene is named only where the DNA matches it firmly. Size is stated for part of the rows, as once, few or many counts, or as a class when the clone is expanded.

V	J	size	D	CDR3	DNA
TRBV5-1	TRBJ2-3	.	.	CASNRGGSTDTQYF	TGCGCCAGCAACCGGGGAGGCTCCACAGATACGCAGTATTTT
TRBV7-3	TRBJ1-5	.	.	CASSFLGEPQHF	TGTGCCAGCAGCTTCCTGGGTGAGCCCCAGCATTTT
TRBV27	TRBJ1-4	.	.	CASSLLSTNEKLFF	TGTGCCAGCAGTTTACTATCAACTAATGAAAAACTGTTTTTT
TRBV4-1	TRBJ2-2	.	.	CASSQGPLVAKTADTGELFF	TGCGCCAGCAGCCAAGGTCCACTAGTGGCAAAAACGGCGGACACCGGGGAGCTGTTTTTT
TRBV6-1	TRBJ2-2	once	TRBD1	CASSEPRDSNTGELFF	TGTGCCAGCAGTGAACCCCGGGACAGCAACACCGGGGAGCTGTTTTTT
TRBV6-6	TRBJ1-1	.	.	CASTYIPVFTEAFF	TGTGCCAGCACCTACATCCCCGTATTCACTGAAGCTTTCTTT
TRBV4-2	TRBJ2-7	.	.	CASSQGSGHNSGEQYF	TGTGCCAGCAGCCAAGGGTCCGGACACAACTCCGGCGAGCAGTACTTC
TRBV5-1	TRBJ2-3	.	.	CASSIGDTQYF	TGCGCCAGCAGCATAGGAGATACGCAGTATTTT
TRBV19	TRBJ2-3	.	.	CASSMGRGTDTQYF	TGTGCCAGTAGTATGGGTCGGGGCACAGATACGCAGTATTTT
TRBV11-3	TRBJ2-7	.	.	CASSLGPLGRYEQYF	TGTGCCAGCAGCTTAGGGCCGCTCGGCCGCTACGAGCAGTACTTC